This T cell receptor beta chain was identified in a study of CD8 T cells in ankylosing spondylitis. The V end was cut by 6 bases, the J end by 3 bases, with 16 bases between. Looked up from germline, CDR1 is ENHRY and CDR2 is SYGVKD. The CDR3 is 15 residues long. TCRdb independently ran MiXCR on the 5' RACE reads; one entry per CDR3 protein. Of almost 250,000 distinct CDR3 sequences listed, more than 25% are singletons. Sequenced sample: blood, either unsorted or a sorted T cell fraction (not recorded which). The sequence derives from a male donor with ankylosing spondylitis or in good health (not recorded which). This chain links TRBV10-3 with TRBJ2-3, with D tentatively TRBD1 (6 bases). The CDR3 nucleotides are TGTGCCATCAGAAGCCGGGACCAGGGGACAGATACGCAGTATTTT. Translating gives CAIRSRDQGTDTQYF.